This TCR beta chain was profiled in a study of cytomegalovirus exposure and HLA in healthy donors. The study's findings and limits: A later analysis, which compared TCR beta chains of equal frequency, found the HLA-associated ones more clonally expanded. The authors enumerated roughly 160 TCR beta chains as linked to cytomegalovirus. Cytomegalovirus status was reportedly diagnosed by the classifier with high specificity and sensitivity. Fewer N-insertions than the 666-donor mean were reportedly shown by an Asian-associated ancestry cluster in a later analysis.

Per germline, CDR1 MNHNS and CDR2 SASEGT. V lost 7 bases and J lost 2, with 11 bases in between. The CDR3 runs to 13 residues. For this clone: The antigen is undetermined.

Primers included in the PCR were 60 Vbeta and 13 Jbeta primers. Sequenced by immunoSEQ multiplex PCR; TCRdb stores in-frame clones only, minus some. The repertoire has about 190,000 clones, around 84% of them found once; the top ten carry 3.4%. This receptor was obtained from a man aged 40-50 years in good health and CMV-seropositive. The specimen was PBMCs. The rearrangement uses TRBV6-1 and TRBJ1-1, with D possibly being TRBD1 (5 bases). In DNA form, the CDR3 reads TGTGCCAGCAATAGACAGAAAAACACTGAAGCTTTCTTT. Amino acids: CASNRQKNTEAFF.